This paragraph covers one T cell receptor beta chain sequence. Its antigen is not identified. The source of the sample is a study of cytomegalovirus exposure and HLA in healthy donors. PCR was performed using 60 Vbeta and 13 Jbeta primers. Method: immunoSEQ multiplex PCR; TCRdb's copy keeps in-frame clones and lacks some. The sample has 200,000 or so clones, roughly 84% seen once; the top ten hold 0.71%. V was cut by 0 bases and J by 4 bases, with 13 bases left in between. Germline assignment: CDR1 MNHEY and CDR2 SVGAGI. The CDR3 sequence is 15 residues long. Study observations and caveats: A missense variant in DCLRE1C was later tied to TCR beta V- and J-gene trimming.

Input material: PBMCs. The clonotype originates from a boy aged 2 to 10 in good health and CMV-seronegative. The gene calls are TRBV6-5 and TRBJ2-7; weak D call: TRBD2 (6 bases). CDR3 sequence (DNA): TGTGCCAGCAGTTACTCACGACTAGAGTTTTACGAGCAGTACTTC. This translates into CASSYSRLEFYEQYF.